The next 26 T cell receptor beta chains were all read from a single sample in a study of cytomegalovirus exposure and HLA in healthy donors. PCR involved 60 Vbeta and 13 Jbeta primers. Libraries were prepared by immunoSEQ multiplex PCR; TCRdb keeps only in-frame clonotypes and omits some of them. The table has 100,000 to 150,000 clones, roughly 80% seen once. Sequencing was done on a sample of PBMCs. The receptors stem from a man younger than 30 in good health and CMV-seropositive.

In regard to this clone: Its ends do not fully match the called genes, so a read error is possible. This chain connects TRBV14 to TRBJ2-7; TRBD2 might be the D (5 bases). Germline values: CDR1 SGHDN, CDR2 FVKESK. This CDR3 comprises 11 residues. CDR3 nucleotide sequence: TGTGCCAGCAGCCAGGCAAAAGTCCGGACTTTC. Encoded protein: CASSQAKVRTF.

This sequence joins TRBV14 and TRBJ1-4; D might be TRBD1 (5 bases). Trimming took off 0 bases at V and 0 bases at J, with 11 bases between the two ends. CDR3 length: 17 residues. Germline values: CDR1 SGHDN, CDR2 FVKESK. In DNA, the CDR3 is TGTGCCAGCAGCCAAGAATCCGCGGGGCCAACTAATGAAAAACTGTTTTTT. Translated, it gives CASSQESAGPTNEKLFF.

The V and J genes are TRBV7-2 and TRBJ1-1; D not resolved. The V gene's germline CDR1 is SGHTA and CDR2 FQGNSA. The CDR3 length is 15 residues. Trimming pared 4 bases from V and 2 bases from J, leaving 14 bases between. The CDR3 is CASSSPQEANTEAFF. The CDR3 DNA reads TGTGCCAGCAGCTCCCCCCAGGAAGCTAACACTGAAGCTTTCTTT.

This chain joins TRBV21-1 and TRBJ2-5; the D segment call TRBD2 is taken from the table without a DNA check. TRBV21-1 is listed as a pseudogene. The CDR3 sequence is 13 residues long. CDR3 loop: CASSKGPGETQYF. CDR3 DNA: TGTGCCAGCAGCAAAGGACCGGGAGAGACCCAGTACTTC.

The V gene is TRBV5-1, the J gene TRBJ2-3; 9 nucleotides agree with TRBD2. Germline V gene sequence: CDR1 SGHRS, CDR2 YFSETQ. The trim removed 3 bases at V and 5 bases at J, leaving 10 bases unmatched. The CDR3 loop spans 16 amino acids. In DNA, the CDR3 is TGCGCCAGCAGCTACATTAGCGGGAGTGGGGGAGATACGCAGTATTTT. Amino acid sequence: CASSYISGSGGDTQYF.

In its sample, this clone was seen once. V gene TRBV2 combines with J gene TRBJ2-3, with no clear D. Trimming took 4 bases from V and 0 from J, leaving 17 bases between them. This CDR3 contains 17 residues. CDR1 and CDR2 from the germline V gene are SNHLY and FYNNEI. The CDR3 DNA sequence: TGTGCCAGCAGTGGCCAGTCCGCAATAATTAGCACAGATACGCAGTATTTT. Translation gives CASSGQSAIISTDTQYF.

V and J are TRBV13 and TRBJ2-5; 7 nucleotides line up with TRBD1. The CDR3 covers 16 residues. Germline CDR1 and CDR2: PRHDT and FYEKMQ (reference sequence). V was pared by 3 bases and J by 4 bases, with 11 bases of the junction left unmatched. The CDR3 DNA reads TGTGCCAGCAGCTTTAGGGGGCCAGGGTCGTTAGAGACCCAGTACTTC. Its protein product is CASSFRGPGSLETQYF.

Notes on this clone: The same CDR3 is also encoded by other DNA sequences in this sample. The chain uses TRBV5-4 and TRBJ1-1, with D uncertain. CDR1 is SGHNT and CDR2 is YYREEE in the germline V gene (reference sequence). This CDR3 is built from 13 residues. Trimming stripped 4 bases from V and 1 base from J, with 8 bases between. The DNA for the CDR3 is TGTGCCAGCAGCCGCGGAGGGAACACTGAAGCTTTCTTT. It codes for CASSRGGNTEAFF.

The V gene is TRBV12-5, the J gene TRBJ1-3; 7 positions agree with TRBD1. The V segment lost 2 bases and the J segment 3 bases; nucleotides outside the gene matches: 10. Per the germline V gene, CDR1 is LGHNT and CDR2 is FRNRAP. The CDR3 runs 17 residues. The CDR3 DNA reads TGTGCTAGTGGTTTGCTCACAGGGGTAGGAAATGGAAACACCATATATTTT. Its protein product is CASGLLTGVGNGNTIYF.

CDR3 protein: CASSFGLAGGGTDTQYF. CDR3 coding DNA: TGTGCCAGCAGCTTCGGACTAGCGGGGGGTGGCACAGATACGCAGTATTTT. The chain couples TRBV5-4 to TRBJ2-3; 14 nucleotides align to TRBD2. V lost 2 bases, J lost 1 base, and 3 bases stayed unmatched. Germline CDR1 reads SGHNT; CDR2 reads YYREEE (reference sequence). CDR3 size: 17 residues.

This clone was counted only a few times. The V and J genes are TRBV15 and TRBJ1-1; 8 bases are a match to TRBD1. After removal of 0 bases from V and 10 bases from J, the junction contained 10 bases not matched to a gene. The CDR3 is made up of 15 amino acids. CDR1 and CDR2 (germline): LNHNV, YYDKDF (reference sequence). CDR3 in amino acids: CATSREAAGGRLAFF. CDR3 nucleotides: TGTGCCACCAGCAGAGAAGCAGCAGGGGGCCGTTTAGCTTTCTTT. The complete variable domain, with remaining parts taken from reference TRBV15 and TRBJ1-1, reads DAMVIQNPRYQVTQFGKPVTLSCSQTLNHNVMYWYQQKSSQAPKLLFHYYDKDFNNEADTPDNFQSRRPNTSFCFLDIRSPGLGDTAMYLCATSREAAGGRLAFFGQGTRLTVV.

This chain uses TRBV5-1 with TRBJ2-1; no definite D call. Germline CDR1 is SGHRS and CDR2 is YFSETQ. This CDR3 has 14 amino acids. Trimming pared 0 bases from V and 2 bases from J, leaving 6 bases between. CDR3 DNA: TGCGCCAGCAGCTTGGCCGAGACCTACAATGAGCAGTTCTTC. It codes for CASSLAETYNEQFF.

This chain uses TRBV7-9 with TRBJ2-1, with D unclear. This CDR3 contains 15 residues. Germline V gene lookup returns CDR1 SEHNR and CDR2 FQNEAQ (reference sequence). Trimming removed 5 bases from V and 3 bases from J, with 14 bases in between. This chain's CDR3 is CASSPRQLGYNEQFF. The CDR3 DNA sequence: TGTGCCAGCAGCCCCCGCCAGCTAGGCTACAATGAGCAGTTCTTC.

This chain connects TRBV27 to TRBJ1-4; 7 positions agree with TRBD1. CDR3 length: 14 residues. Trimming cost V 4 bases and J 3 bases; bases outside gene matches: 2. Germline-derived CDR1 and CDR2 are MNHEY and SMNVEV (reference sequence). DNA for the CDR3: TGTGCCAGCAGTTCGCAGGGGGCTAATGAAAAACTGTTTTTT. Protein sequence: CASSSQGANEKLFF.

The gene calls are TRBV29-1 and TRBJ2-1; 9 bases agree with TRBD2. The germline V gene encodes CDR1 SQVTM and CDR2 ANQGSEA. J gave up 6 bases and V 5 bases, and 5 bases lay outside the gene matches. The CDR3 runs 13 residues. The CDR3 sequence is CSVQREVTNEQFF. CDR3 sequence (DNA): TGCAGCGTTCAGCGGGAGGTAACCAATGAGCAGTTCTTC.

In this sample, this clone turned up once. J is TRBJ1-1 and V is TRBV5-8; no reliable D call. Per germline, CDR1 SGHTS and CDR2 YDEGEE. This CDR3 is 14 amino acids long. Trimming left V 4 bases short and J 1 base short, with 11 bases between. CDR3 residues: CASSATPKNTEAFF. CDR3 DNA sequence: TGTGCCAGCAGCGCCACTCCGAAGAACACTGAAGCTTTCTTT.

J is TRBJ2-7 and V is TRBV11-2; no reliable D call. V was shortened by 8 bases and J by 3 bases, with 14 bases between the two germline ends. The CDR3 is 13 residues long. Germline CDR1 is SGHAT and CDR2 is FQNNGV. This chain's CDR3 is CASRWQSDYEQYF. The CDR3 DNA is TGTGCCAGCCGCTGGCAGTCAGACTACGAGCAGTACTTC.

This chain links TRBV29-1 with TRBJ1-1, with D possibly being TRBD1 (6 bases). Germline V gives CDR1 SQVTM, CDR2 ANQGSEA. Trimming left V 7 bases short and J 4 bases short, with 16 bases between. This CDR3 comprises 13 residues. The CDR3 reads CSAEEGGGTEAFF. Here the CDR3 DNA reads TGCAGCGCCGAAGAGGGGGGGGGCACTGAAGCTTTCTTT.

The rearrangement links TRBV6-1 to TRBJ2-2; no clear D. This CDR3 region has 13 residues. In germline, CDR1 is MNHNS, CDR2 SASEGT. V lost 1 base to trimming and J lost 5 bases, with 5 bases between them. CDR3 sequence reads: CASSEDATGELFF. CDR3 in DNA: TGTGCCAGCAGTGAAGACGCGACCGGGGAGCTGTTTTTT.

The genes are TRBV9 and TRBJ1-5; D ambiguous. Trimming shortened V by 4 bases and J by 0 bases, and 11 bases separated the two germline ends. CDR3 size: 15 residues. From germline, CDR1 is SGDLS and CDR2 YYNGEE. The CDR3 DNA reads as TGTGCCAGCAGCCCAAGCTTTGTTAGCAATCAGCCCCAGCATTTT. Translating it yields CASSPSFVSNQPQHF. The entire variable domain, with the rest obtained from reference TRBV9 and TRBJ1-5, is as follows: DSGVTQTPKHLITATGQRVTLRCSPRSGDLSVYWYQQSLDQGLQFLIQYYNGEERAKGNILERFSAQQFPDLHSELNLSSLELGDSALYFCASSPSFVSNQPQHFGDGTRLSIL.

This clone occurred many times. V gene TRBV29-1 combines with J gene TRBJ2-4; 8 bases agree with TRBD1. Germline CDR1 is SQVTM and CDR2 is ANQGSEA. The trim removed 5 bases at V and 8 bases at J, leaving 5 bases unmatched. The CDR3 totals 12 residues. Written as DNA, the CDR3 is TGCAGCGTTCGTCAGGACAGGGACATTCAGTACTTC. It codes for CSVRQDRDIQYF.

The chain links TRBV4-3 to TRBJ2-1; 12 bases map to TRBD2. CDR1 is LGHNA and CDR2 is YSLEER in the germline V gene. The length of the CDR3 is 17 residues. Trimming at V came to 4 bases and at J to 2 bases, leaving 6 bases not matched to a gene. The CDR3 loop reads CASSLRTSGGPYNEQFF. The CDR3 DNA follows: TGCGCCAGCAGCCTTCGAACTAGCGGGGGGCCCTACAATGAGCAGTTCTTC.

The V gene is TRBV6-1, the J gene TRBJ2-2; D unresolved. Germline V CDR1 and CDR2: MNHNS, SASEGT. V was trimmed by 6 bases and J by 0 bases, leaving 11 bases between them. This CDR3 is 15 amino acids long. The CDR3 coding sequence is TGTGCCAGCAGCCCTGGGCCAGCGAACACCGGGGAGCTGTTTTTT. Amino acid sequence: CASSPGPANTGELFF.

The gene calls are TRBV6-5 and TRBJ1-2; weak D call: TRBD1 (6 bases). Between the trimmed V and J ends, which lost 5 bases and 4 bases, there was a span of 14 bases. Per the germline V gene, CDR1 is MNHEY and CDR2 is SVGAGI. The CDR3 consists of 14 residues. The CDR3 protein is CASSNTQGIYGYTF. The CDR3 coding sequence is TGTGCCAGCAGTAACACTCAGGGGATCTATGGCTACACCTTC.

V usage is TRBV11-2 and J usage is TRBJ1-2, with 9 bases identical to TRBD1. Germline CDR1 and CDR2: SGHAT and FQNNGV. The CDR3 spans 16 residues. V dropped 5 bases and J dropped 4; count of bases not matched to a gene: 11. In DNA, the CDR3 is TGTGCCAGCAGCCAACTAGGAGGGACAGGGACCTATGGCTACACCTTC. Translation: CASSQLGGTGTYGYTF.

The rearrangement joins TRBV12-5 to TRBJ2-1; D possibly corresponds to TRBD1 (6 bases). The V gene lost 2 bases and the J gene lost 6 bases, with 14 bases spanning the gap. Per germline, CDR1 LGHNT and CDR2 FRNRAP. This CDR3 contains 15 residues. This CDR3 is CASGLTQGVSNEQFF. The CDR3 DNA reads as TGTGCTAGTGGTTTGACACAGGGTGTTAGCAATGAGCAGTTCTTC.